Detailed here is one TCR beta chain. It lacks a known antigen. Base qualities were left out, and no much larger clone turns up one base away. The data derive from a study of blood T cells in healthy people across ages (dated by TCRdb to between 2014 and 2017). Describing the broader study: In model experiments, template switching captured roughly one uniquely barcoded TCR beta cDNA molecule for every two T cells. To track age-related changes in TCR beta repertoire diversity, the study relied on deep sequencing normalized with unique cDNA molecular identifiers. To avoid experimental bias, donors of different ages were distributed randomly across sequencing lanes. The donors were divided into four age groups: young (average roughly 17 years), middle-aged (approximately 39), aged (62) and long-lived (roughly 88). Two additional independent replicas of 1 million unique cDNA reads from the same blood draw were analyzed for two donors (one aged 18 to 30 and one aged 80 or older).

V sheds 2 bases and J sheds 5 bases, leaving 18 bases between their ends. CDR1 and CDR2 are drawn from the germline V gene: SGHTA, FQGNSA. From the cysteine up to the phenylalanine, the CDR3 has a length of 16 residues. The only DNA kept is the CDR3, 48 bases in frame from the first base. The roughly 39 donors, aged 6 to 90 years, were systemically healthy Caucasian individuals from Russia. Each donor gave around 9.5 milliliters of peripheral blood, collected into EDTA-treated Vacutainer tubes. Ficoll-Paque density-gradient centrifugation was used to isolate PBMCs, with at least 7 million obtained per sample. Total RNA was extracted from PBMCs with Trizol reagent, with at least 5.5 micrograms obtained per sample. For every donor, flow cytometry on a PBMC aliquot measured the percentage of naive CD45RAhigh/CD27high T cells. The library was built by means of 5' RACE. Sequencer: Illumina HiSeq 2500. A second roughly 6 to 12 cycle PCR used a sample-barcoded 5' primer and a J-beta primer mix. Each TCR beta cDNA molecule received a unique molecular identifier from a template-switch 5' adaptor carrying 12 random nucleotides. Each sample yielded at least 2.5 million CDR3-containing paired-end reads. The Mint cDNA synthesis kit, primed by a TRBC-specific oligonucleotide, was used to synthesize first-strand cDNA from all RNA. Following uracil-DNA glycosylase treatment, all cDNA underwent a first 18-cycle PCR with the universal primers M1SS and BC2_uni_R. Turning to the authors' computational methods: Each sample was normalized by randomly selecting 1 million high-quality reads, each carrying a distinct molecular identifier. Instead of being binned into consensus sequences, reads that shared molecular identifiers were thrown out. MiTCR, set to a Q25 quality threshold and the strictest error-elimination algorithm, was used for CDR3 identification, clonotype clustering and error correction. A nonparametric unseen species model with Euler transformation was used to estimate lower-bound total TCR beta diversity. TCRdb reworked the public reads: Q25 trimming with fastp, MiXCR clone assembly, productive beta chains retained. Every distinct CDR3 protein forms one entry, paired with its most common genes and DNA. What appears here as the V and J calls and clone size reflects TCRdb's work, not the paper's. The sample table records about 1,500,000 distinct CDR3 sequences; 40% to 50% of these occur just once. 7% to 9.5% of the sample goes to the ten largest clones.

The research as a whole found: The CMV infection status of donors was not known, potentially confounding age-related changes in expanded clonotypes. Compared with the aged group, the long-lived group had more naive CD4+ T cells, fewer expanded clones and increased TCR diversity, suggesting age selection. There was a strong correlation between observed TCR beta diversity and the percentage of naive T cells measured by flow cytometry. Because profiling used bulk unsorted PBMCs, naive and antigen-experienced compartments could not be compared conclusively. As age increased, observed TCR beta diversity per million T cells dropped in a roughly linear way, and a significant reduction was already evident by age approximately 40. Estimates of total diversity from one million sequenced T cells were regarded as lower bounds and underestimates.

Rearrangement joined TRBV7-2 to TRBJ1-1, with the D gene uncertain. This TCR was recovered from a woman between 18 and 30 years old in good health. Sequences were obtained from blood. The CDR3 in this case is CASSLSVTPGETEAFF. The nucleotides are TGTGCCAGCAGCTTATCGGTGACACCCGGGGAGACTGAAGCTTTCTTT.